This paragraph covers one T cell receptor (beta chain) sequence. Sequencing was performed with immunoSEQ multiplex PCR; in TCRdb, only in-frame clones are kept and a portion is missing. There are about 36,000 clones in the sample; 70% to 90% occur only once, and 0.5% to 0.65% lies in the top ten. This sample stems from a study of T cell changes during pregnancy in multiple sclerosis. Looked up from germline, CDR1 is MNHEY and CDR2 is SMNVEV (reference sequence). Deletions cut 5 bases from V and 7 bases from J, with 18 bases between. The CDR3 covers 15 residues. The input for sequencing was CD4+ T cells from peripheral blood mononuclear cells, taken in the first trimester of pregnancy. This receptor was taken from a female donor with multiple sclerosis, enrolled in a pregnancy study. The V gene is TRBV27, the J gene TRBJ1-5, with TRBD1 as a possible D gene (6 bases). CDR3 nucleotides: TGTGCCAGCAGTCCACAACAGGGTGTAGGGCAGCCCCAGCATTTT. Translation gives CASSPQQGVGQPQHF.